This T cell receptor beta chain derives from a study of early stage breast cancer tumors. Some clones are missing from TCRdb's copy, which holds only in-frame ones; the method was immunoSEQ multiplex PCR. In the table there are about 72,000 clones, around 85% of which are singletons. Germline V gives CDR1 MNHNY, CDR2 SVGAGI (reference sequence). Trimming removed 10 bases from V and 2 bases from J, with 17 bases in between. This CDR3 is built from 14 residues. This chain uses TRBV6-6 with TRBJ1-1; no definite D call. The source material was blood. This clonotype was sampled from a person in their sixties with breast cancer. The CDR3: CATKRRNPNTEAFF. The CDR3 DNA reads TGTGCCACCAAGAGGAGGAACCCAAACACTGAAGCTTTCTTT.